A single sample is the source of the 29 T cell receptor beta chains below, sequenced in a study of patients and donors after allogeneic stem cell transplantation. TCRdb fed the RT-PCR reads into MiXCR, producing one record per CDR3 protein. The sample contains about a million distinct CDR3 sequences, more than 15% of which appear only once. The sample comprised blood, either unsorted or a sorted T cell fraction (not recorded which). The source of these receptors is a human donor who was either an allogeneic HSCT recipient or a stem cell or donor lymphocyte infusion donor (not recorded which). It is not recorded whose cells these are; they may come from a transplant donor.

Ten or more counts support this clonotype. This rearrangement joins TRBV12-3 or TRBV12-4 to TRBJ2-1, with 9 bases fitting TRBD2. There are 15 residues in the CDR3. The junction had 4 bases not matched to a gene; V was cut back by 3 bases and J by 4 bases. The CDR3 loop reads CASSFRRGGYNEQFF. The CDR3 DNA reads TGTGCCAGCAGTTTCCGGCGGGGGGGTTACAATGAGCAGTTCTTC.

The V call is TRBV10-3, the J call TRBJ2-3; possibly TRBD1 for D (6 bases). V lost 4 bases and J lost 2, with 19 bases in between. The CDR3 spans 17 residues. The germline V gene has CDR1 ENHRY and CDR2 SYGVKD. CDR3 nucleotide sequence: TGTGCCATCAGTGGTGCAGGGGTCAGGCTGTACACAGATACGCAGTATTTT. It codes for CAISGAGVRLYTDTQYF.

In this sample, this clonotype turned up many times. The CDR3 coding sequence is TGTGCCAGCGGGAGGTACGAGCAGTACTTC. It translates to CASGRYEQYF. This chain joins TRBV28 and TRBJ2-7, with D tentatively TRBD2 (6 bases). V dropped 8 bases and J dropped 4 bases, with 6 bases sitting between them. The CDR3 has 10 residues. The germline V gene has CDR1 MDHEN and CDR2 SYDVKM.

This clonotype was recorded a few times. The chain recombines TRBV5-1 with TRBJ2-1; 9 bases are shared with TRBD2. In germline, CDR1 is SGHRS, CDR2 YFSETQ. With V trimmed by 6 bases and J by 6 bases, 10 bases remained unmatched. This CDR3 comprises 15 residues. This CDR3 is CASKIIAGDVNEQFF. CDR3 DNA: TGCGCCAGCAAGATTATAGCGGGAGATGTCAATGAGCAGTTCTTC.

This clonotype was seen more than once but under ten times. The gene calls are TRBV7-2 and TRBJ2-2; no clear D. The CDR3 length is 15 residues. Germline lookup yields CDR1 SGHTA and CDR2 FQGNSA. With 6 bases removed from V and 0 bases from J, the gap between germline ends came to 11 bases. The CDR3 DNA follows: TGTGCCAGCAGTGGTCGAACCGCGAACACCGGGGAGCTGTTTTTT. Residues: CASSGRTANTGELFF. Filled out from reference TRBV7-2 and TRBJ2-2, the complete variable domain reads GAGVSQSPSNKVTEKGKDVELRCDPISGHTALYWYRQSLGQGLEFLIYFQGNSAPDKSGLPSDRFSAERTGGSVSTLTIQRTQQEDSAVYLCASSGRTANTGELFFGEGSRLTVL.

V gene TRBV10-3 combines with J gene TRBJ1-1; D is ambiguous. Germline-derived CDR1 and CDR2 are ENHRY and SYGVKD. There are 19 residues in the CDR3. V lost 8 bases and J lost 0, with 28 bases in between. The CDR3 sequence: CAISLVLASVSAMNTEAFF. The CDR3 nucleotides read TGTGCCATCTCCCTCGTTTTAGCTTCTGTCTCTGCGATGAACACTGAAGCTTTCTTT.

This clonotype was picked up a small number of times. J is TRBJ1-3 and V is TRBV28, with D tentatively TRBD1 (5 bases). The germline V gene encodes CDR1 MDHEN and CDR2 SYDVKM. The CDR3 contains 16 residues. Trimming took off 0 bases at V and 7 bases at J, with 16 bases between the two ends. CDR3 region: CASSLWAGRSDNTIYF. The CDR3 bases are TGTGCCAGCAGTTTATGGGCAGGGCGCTCGGACAACACCATATATTTT.

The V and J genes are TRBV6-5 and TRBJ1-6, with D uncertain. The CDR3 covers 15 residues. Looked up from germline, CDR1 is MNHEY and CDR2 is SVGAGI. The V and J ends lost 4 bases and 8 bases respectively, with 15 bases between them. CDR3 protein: CASSWHLRGDSPLHF. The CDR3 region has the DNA TGTGCCAGCAGTTGGCACCTCCGGGGTGATTCACCCCTCCACTTT.

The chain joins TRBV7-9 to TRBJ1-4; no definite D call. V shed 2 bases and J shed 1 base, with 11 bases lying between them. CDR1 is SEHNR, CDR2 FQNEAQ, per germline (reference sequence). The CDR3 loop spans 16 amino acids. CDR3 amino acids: CASSLSEPGTNEKLFF. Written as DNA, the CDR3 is TGTGCCAGCAGCTTAAGCGAGCCAGGAACTAATGAAAAACTGTTTTTT.

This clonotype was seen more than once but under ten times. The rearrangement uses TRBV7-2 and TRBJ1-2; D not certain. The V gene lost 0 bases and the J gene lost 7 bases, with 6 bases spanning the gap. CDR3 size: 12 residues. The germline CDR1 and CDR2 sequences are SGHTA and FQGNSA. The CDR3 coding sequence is TGTGCCAGCAGCTTAGCAAAGGCTGGCTACACCTTC. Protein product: CASSLAKAGYTF.

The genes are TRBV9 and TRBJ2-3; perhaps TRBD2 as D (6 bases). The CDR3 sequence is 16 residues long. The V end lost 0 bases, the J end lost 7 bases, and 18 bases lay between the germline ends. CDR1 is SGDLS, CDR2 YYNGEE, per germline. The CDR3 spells CASSVGVLRDSNTQYF. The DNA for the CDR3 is TGTGCCAGCAGCGTAGGAGTTTTGCGGGACTCCAATACGCAGTATTTT.

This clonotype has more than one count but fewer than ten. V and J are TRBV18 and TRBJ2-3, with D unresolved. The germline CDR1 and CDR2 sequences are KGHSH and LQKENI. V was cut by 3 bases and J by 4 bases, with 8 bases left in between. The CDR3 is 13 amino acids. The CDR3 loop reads CASSPSVPDTQYF. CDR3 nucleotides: TGTGCCAGCTCACCCTCCGTCCCAGATACGCAGTATTTT.

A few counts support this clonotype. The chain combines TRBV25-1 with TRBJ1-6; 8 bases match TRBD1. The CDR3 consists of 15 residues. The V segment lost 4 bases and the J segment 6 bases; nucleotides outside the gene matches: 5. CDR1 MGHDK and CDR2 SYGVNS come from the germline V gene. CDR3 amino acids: CASSGRTGSNSPLHF. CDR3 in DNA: TGTGCCAGCAGTGGACGGACAGGGTCTAATTCACCCCTCCACTTT.

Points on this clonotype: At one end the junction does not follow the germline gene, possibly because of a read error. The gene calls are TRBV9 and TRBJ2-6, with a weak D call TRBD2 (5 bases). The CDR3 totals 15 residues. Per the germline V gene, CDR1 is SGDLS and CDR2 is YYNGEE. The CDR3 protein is CASSVPGFGDNVLTF. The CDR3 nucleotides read TGTGCCAGCAGCGTACCGGGGTTCGGGGACAACGTCCTGACTTTC.

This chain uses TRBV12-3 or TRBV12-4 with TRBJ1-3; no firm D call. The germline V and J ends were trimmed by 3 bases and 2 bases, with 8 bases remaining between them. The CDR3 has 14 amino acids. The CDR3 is CASSLWTAGNTIYF. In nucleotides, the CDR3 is TGTGCCAGCAGTTTGTGGACGGCTGGAAACACCATATATTTT.

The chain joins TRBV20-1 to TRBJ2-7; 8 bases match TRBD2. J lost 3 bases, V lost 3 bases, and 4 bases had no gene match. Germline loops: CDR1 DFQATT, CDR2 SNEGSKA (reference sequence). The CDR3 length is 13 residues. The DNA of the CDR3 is TGCAGTGCTAGGGGACTAGGAGGCTACGAGCAGTACTTC. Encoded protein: CSARGLGGYEQYF.

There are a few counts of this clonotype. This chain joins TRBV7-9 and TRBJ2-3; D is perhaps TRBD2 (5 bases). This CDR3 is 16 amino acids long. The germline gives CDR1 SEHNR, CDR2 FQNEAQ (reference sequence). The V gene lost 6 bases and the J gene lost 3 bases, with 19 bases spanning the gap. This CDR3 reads CASRFSERERTDTQYF. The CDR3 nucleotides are TGTGCCAGCAGATTCTCGGAGAGGGAGCGAACAGATACGCAGTATTTT.

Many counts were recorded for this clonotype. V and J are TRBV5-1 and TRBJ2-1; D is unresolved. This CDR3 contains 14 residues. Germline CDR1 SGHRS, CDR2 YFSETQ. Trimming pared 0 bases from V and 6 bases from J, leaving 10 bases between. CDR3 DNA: TGCGCCAGCAGCTTGGATGGAAGAGTCAATGAGCAGTTCTTC. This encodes CASSLDGRVNEQFF.

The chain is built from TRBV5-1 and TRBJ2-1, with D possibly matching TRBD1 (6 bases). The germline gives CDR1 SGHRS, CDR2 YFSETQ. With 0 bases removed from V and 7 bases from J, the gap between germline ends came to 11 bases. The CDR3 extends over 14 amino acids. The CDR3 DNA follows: TGCGCCAGCAGCTTGGAACCTCAGGGGAATGAGCAGTTCTTC. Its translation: CASSLEPQGNEQFF.

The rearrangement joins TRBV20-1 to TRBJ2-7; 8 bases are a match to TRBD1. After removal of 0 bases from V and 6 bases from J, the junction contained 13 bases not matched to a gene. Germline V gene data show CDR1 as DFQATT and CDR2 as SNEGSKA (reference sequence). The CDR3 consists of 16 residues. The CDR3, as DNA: TGCAGTGCTAGAGATCGGGTGAACAGGGGGGTCGGCGAGCAGTACTTC. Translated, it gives CSARDRVNRGVGEQYF.

DNA for the CDR3: TGTGCCAGCAGTTACGCCCCCTCTGTCGGGGAGCTGTTTTTT. Protein: CASSYAPSVGELFF. This chain connects TRBV6-2 or TRBV6-3 to TRBJ2-2; D is unclear. The germline gives CDR1 MNHEY, CDR2 SVGEGT. Trimming took off 2 bases at V and 7 bases at J, with 11 bases between the two ends. The length of the CDR3 is 14 residues.

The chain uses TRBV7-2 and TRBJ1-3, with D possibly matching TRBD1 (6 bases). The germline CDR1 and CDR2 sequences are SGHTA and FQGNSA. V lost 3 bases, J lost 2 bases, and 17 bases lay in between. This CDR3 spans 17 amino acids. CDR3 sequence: CASSFRGPGATGNTIYF. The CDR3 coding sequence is TGTGCCAGCAGCTTTCGGGGGCCGGGGGCGACTGGAAACACCATATATTTT.

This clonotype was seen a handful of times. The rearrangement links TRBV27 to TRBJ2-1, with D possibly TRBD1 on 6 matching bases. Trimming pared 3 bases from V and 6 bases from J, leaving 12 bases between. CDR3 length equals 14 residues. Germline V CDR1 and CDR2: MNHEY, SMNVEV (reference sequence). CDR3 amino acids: CASSFARGRNEQFF. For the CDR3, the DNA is TGTGCCAGCAGTTTCGCCAGGGGTCGCAATGAGCAGTTCTTC.

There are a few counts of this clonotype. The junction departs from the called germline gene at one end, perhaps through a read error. CDR3 nucleotides: TGTGCCAGCAGCCTTACGGGGTATACACAGTATTTT. Protein sequence: CASSLTGYTQYF. V gene TRBV7-8 combines with J gene TRBJ2-3, with D tentatively TRBD2 (5 bases). Germline V CDR1 and CDR2: SGHVS, FQNEAQ. There are 12 residues in the CDR3.

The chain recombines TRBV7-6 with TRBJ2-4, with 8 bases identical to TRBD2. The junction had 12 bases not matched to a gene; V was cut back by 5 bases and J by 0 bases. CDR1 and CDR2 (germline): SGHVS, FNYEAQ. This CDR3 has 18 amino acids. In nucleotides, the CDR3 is TGTGCCAGCAGCCTTCGGGGGGGTATGGGGTTAGCCAAAAACATTCAGTACTTC. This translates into CASSLRGGMGLAKNIQYF. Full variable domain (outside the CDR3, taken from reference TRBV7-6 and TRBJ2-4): GAGVSQSPRYKVTKRGQDVALRCDPISGHVSLYWYRQALGQGPEFLTYFNYEAQQDKSGLPNDRFSAERPEGSISTLTIQRTEQRDSAMYRCASSLRGGMGLAKNIQYFGAGTRLSVL.

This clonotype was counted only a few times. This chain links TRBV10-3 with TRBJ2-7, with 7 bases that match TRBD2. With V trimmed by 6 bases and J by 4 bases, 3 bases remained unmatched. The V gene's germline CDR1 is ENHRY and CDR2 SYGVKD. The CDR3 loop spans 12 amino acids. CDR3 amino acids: CAISMGGYEQYF. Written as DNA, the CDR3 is TGTGCCATCAGCATGGGAGGGTACGAGCAGTACTTC.

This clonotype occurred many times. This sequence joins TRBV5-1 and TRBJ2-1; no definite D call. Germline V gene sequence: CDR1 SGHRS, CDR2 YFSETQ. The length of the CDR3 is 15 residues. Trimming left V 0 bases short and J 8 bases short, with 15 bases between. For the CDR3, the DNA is TGCGCCAGCAGCTTGGTAGACCCACAAGTGGATGAGCAGTTCTTC. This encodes CASSLVDPQVDEQFF. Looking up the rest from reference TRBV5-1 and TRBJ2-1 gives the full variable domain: KAGVTQTPRYLIKTRGQQVTLSCSPISGHRSVSWYQQTPGQGLQFLFEYFSETQRNKGNFPGRFSGRQFSNSRSEMNVSTLELGDSALYLCASSLVDPQVDEQFFGPGTRLTVL.

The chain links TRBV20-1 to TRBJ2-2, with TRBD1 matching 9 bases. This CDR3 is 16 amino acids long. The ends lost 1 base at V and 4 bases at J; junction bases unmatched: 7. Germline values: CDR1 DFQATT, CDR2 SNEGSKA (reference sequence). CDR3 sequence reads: CSARGRGQGGTGELFF. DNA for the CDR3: TGCAGTGCTAGAGGGAGGGGACAGGGTGGCACCGGGGAGCTGTTTTTT.

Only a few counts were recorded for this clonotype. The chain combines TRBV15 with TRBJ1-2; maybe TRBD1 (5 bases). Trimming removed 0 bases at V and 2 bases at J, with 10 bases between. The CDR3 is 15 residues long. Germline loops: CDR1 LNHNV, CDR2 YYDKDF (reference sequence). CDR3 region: CATSRDRGGNYGYTF. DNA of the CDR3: TGTGCCACCAGCAGAGATCGGGGCGGCAACTATGGCTACACCTTC.